This T cell receptor beta chain was documented in a study of cytomegalovirus exposure and HLA in healthy donors. Sequencing used immunoSEQ multiplex PCR; TCRdb keeps in-frame clones, though not all of them. In the table there are 250,000 to 350,000 clones, 70% to 90% of which are singletons. CDR1 and CDR2 (germline): MNHEY, SVGAGI. This CDR3 is 16 amino acids long. The V and J ends lost 0 bases and 4 bases, in that order; junction bases with no gene match: 5. Regarding this clone: Antigen specificity is unknown.

The study's findings and limits: The study found most TCR sequences rare, yet found some public TCRs in many donors.

Sequenced material: PBMCs. The receptor's source is a woman aged 18-29 years in good health and CMV-seronegative. The chain combines TRBV6-5 with TRBJ1-2, with 10 nucleotides matching TRBD1. CDR3 DNA sequence: TGTGCCAGCAGTTACTCGAGGACAGGGGGGAGCTATGGCTACACCTTC. Translation gives CASSYSRTGGSYGYTF.